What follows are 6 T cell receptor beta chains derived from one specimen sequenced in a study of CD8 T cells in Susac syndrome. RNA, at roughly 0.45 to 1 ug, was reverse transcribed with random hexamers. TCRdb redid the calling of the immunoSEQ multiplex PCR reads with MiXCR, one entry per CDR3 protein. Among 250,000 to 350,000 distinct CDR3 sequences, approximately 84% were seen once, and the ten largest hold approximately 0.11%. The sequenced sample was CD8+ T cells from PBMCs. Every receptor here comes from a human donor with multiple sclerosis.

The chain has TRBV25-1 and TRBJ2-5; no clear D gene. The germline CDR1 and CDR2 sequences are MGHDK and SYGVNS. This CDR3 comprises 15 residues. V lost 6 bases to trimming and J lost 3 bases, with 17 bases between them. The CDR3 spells CASRGYGGAEETQYF. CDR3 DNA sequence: TGTGCCAGCAGGGGCTATGGCGGAGCCGAAGAGACCCAGTACTTC.

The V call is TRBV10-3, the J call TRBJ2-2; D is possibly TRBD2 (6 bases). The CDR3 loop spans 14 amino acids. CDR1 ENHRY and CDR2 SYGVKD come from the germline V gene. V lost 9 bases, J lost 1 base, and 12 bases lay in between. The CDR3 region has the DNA TGTGCCATACCTAGCGTGCAGAACACCGGGGAGCTGTTTTTT. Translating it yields CAIPSVQNTGELFF.

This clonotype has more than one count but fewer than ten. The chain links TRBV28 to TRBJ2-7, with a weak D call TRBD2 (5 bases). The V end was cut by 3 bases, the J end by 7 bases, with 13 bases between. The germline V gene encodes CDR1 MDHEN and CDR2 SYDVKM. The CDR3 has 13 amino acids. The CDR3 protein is CASSFAIEGEQYF. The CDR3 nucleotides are TGTGCCAGCAGTTTCGCCATAGAGGGAGAGCAGTACTTC. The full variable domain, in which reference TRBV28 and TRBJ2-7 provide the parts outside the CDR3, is DVKVTQSSRYLVKRTGEKVFLECVQDMDHENMFWYRQDPGLGLRLIYFSYDVKMKEKGDIPEGYSVSREKKERFSLILESASTNQTSMYLCASSFAIEGEQYFGPGTRLTVT.

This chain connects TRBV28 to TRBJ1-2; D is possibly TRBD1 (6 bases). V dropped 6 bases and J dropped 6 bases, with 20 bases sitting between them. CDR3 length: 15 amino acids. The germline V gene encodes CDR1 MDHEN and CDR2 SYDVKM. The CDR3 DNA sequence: TGTGCCAGCAGACGCACCCCGGGGGGGGGCGATGGCTACACCTTC. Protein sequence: CASRRTPGGGDGYTF.

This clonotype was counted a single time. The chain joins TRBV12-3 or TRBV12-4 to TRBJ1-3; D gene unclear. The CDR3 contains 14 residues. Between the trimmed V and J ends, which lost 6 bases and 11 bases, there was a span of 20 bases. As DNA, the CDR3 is TGTGCCAGCAGCCTTATAAAGGCCGCGGTGGCCATATATTTT. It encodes CASSLIKAAVAIYF.

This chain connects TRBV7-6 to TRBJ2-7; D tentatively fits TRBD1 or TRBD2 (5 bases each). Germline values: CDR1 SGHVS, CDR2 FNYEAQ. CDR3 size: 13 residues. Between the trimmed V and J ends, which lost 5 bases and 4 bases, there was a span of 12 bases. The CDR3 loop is CASSPQWGYEQYF. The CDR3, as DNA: TGTGCCAGCAGCCCTCAGTGGGGGTACGAGCAGTACTTC.